This T cell receptor (beta chain) was captured by sequencing in a study of OX40 agonist ivuxolimab in advanced cancers. Study-wide context: Eligibility rules accepted prior anti-PD-1, anti-PD-L1 or anti-CTLA-4 therapy, and 30% to 40% had some.

The table came from immunoSEQ multiplex PCR; TCRdb's copy has only in-frame clones and leaves some out. The sample shows approximately 74,000 clones, around nine tenths of them seen only once. The length of the CDR3 is 17 residues. The germline V gene encodes CDR1 LGHNA and CDR2 YNFKEQ. Trimming stripped 4 bases from V and 5 bases from J, with 21 bases between. The TCR comes from an adult with an advanced solid tumor such as melanoma, head and neck, liver or kidney cancer. The input for sequencing was CD4+ or CD8+ T cells sorted from blood, taken in a trial of the OX40 agonist ivuxolimab. This chain joins TRBV4-2 and TRBJ2-1; a weak D match, TRBD1 (6 bases). CDR3 sequence: CASSRPDFHQGHNEQFF. The CDR3 nucleotides are TGTGCCAGCAGCCGCCCAGACTTCCATCAGGGGCACAATGAGCAGTTCTTC.